This T cell receptor (beta chain) is drawn from a study of T cell responses to AZD1222 COVID-19 vaccine. Overall study results and limits: Spike-specific TCRs gained breadth and depth after people received two AZD1222 doses. Reports say nearly half of spike-specific TCRs go after unmutated variant regions.

Clones were sequenced by immunoSEQ multiplex PCR, and TCRdb holds only the in-frame ones, with some missing. The table has about 98,000 clones, around 90% seen once. This clone appeared a single time. Its specificity is not known. Germline CDR1 SQVTM, CDR2 ANQGSEA. After removal of 3 bases from V and 1 base from J, the junction contained 7 bases not matched to a gene. The CDR3 covers 15 residues. The chain uses TRBV29-1 and TRBJ1-1; 8 bases are shared with TRBD1. The receptor's source is an adult in good health. The input for sequencing was peripheral blood, taken on day 0 of MenACWY control vaccination. The CDR3, as DNA: TGCAGCGTTGACCTGTCTGGGACAGGGAACACTGAAGCTTTCTTT. Translation gives CSVDLSGTGNTEAFF.